A selection of T cell receptor beta chains follows, all from one sample in a study of shared clonotypes between healthy human individuals. Assay: immunoSEQ multiplex PCR; the TCRdb copy retains only in-frame clones and omits some. The sample consists of roughly 330,000 clones, roughly 70% of them appearing once. The sequencing sample was made of memory CD4+ T cells sorted from blood. The origin of the receptors is a man aged 25-45 years in good health. Each CDR3 is given with its conserved first and last residue. A D gene is named only where the DNA matches it firmly. For some rows the clone size is stated as once, few or many, or as a class when expanded; others skip it.

length: 15
J: TRBJ2-5
size: -
V: TRBV13
D: TRBD2
DNA: TGTGCCAGCAGCTTGTCGGCCGGGGGGAAAGAGACCCAGTACTTC
CDR3: CASSLSAGGKETQYF

length: 15
J: TRBJ1-5
size: -
V: TRBV2
D: TRBD1
DNA: TGTGCCAGCAGTGAACAGGGGGTAGGGAATCAGCCCCAGCATTTT
CDR3: CASSEQGVGNQPQHF

length: 14
J: TRBJ1-1
size: -
V: TRBV5-1
D: -
DNA: TGCGCCAGCAGCTTGGAACCCTCCAACACTGAAGCTTTCTTT
CDR3: CASSLEPSNTEAFF

length: 12
J: TRBJ2-7
size: -
V: TRBV5-4
D: -
DNA: TGTGCCAGCAGCCCCGCCCCCGGCGAGCAGTACTTC
CDR3: CASSPAPGEQYF

length: 13
J: TRBJ2-6
size: -
V: TRBV7-2
D: -
DNA: TGTGCCAGCAGTCTTACTGGGGCCAACGTCCTGACTTTC
CDR3: CASSLTGANVLTF

length: 14
J: TRBJ1-5
size: -
V: TRBV14
D: -
DNA: TGTGCCAGCAGCCAAGCGGGACCCAATCAGCCCCAGCATTTT
CDR3: CASSQAGPNQPQHF

length: 13
J: TRBJ1-1
size: -
V: TRBV6-1
D: -
DNA: TGTGCCAGCAAGCCCCACATGAACACTGAAGCTTTCTTT
CDR3: CASKPHMNTEAFF

length: 13
J: TRBJ2-2
size: once
V: TRBV5-1
D: -
DNA: TGCGCCAGCAGCTTTGGGTTGGACGGGGAGCTGTTTTTT
CDR3: CASSFGLDGELFF

length: 13
J: TRBJ1-5
size: -
V: TRBV11-2
D: -
DNA: TGTGCCAGCAGCAAACACCCGGGTCAGCCCCAGCATTTT
CDR3: CASSKHPGQPQHF

length: 14
J: TRBJ2-4
size: -
V: TRBV19
D: TRBD2
DNA: TGTGCCAGTAGTAACTTGGCTAGCGGGAGCGTTCAGTACTTC
CDR3: CASSNLASGSVQYF

length: 14
J: TRBJ2-5
size: -
V: TRBV7-6
D: -
DNA: TGTGCCAGCAGCTCAACTCTCGGAGAAGAGACCCAGTACTTC
CDR3: CASSSTLGEETQYF

length: 13
J: TRBJ2-3
size: -
V: TRBV27
D: -
DNA: TGTGCCAGCAGTTTTTACGGTTCAGATACGCAGTATTTT
CDR3: CASSFYGSDTQYF

length: 13
J: TRBJ2-1
size: -
V: TRBV19
D: TRBD2
DNA: TGTGCCAGTAGTCCCGGACTAGCGGGAGTACAGTTCTTC
CDR3: CASSPGLAGVQFF

length: 15
J: TRBJ2-1
size: -
V: TRBV7-2
D: TRBD2
DNA: TGTGCCAGCAGCTTAGTATGGCTAGCGGACAATGAGCAGTTCTTC
CDR3: CASSLVWLADNEQFF

length: 11
J: TRBJ1-2
size: -
V: TRBV20-1
D: -
DNA: TGCAGTTTAACTGAATCGGGTGGCTACACCTTC
CDR3: CSLTESGGYTF

length: 13
J: TRBJ2-7
size: -
V: TRBV5-1
D: -
DNA: TGCGCCAGCAGCTTGCCGAGCCAATACGAGCAGTACTTC
CDR3: CASSLPSQYEQYF

length: 15
J: TRBJ2-7
size: -
V: TRBV27
D: TRBD1
DNA: TGTGCCAGCAGTTTCGGTTGGGACAGGGCCTACGAGCAGTACTTC
CDR3: CASSFGWDRAYEQYF

length: 12
J: TRBJ2-7
size: -
V: TRBV28
D: -
DNA: TGTGCCAGCAGTGGGAGCAACTACGAGCAGTACTTC
CDR3: CASSGSNYEQYF

length: 16
J: TRBJ2-2
size: -
V: TRBV25-1
D: -
DNA: TGTGCCAGCAGTGAACAGGGATCCATAGTCACCGGGGAGCTGTTTTTT
CDR3: CASSEQGSIVTGELFF

length: 15
J: TRBJ2-5
size: -
V: TRBV11-2
D: -
DNA: TGTGCCAGCAGCCTAAACCGGGACATTAAGGTGACGCAGTACTTC
CDR3: CASSLNRDIKVTQYF

length: 15
J: TRBJ2-7
size: -
V: TRBV28
D: -
DNA: TGTGCCAGCAGGGTCGGGAATGCCCTCCACTACGAGCAGTACTTC
CDR3: CASRVGNALHYEQYF

length: 15
J: TRBJ2-5
size: -
V: TRBV28
D: -
DNA: TGTGCCAGCAGTTTTCCAGGGGCCTGGGGAGAGACCCAGTACTTC
CDR3: CASSFPGAWGETQYF

length: 16
J: TRBJ2-2
size: -
V: TRBV5-1
D: TRBD2
DNA: TGCGCCAGCAGCTTGATACTAGCGGGGAACACCGGGGAGCTGTTTTTT
CDR3: CASSLILAGNTGELFF

length: 14
J: TRBJ2-2
size: -
V: TRBV6-5
D: -
DNA: TGTGCCAGCAGAATAAACTCGAACACCGGGGAGCTGTTTTTT
CDR3: CASRINSNTGELFF

length: 15
J: TRBJ2-5
size: -
V: TRBV5-1
D: TRBD1
DNA: TGCGCCAGCAGCTTCACCGGGACAGGGGAAGAGACCCAGTACTTC
CDR3: CASSFTGTGEETQYF

length: 16
J: TRBJ2-2
size: -
V: TRBV5-6
D: -
DNA: TGTGCCAGCAGCTTGGCCGCTCGGATTTCGACCGGGGAGCTGTTTTTT
CDR3: CASSLAARISTGELFF

length: 17
J: TRBJ2-6
size: -
V: TRBV19
D: TRBD1
DNA: TGTGCCAGTAGTATAGGACAGGGGTTCTCTGGGGCCAACGTCCTGACTTTC
CDR3: CASSIGQGFSGANVLTF

length: 15
J: TRBJ2-7
size: few
V: TRBV7-2
D: -
DNA: TGTGCCAGCAGCTTAGCGCCTAGTTCGGCCTACGAGCAGTACTTC
CDR3: CASSLAPSSAYEQYF

length: 13
J: TRBJ2-1
size: -
V: TRBV11-2
D: -
DNA: TGTGCCAGCAGCTTACGCCCAAACAATGAGCAGTTCTTC
CDR3: CASSLRPNNEQFF

length: 12
J: TRBJ2-1
size: -
V: TRBV6-6
D: -
DNA: TGTGCCAGCAGTGGGCCGGGACCTAGGCAGTTCTTC
CDR3: CASSGPGPRQFF

length: 16
J: TRBJ2-5
size: once
V: TRBV11-2
D: TRBD2
DNA: TGTGCCAGCAGCTTAGCGGGAGGAATTTACCAAGAGACCCAGTACTTC
CDR3: CASSLAGGIYQETQYF

length: 18
J: TRBJ1-3
size: -
V: TRBV28
D: TRBD1
DNA: TGTGCCAGCAGTTCCCGGGACAGGGCCACTAGCTCTGGAAACACCATATATTTT
CDR3: CASSSRDRATSSGNTIYF

length: 17
J: TRBJ2-1
size: -
V: TRBV5-8
D: TRBD2
DNA: TGTGCCAGCAGCTTGGGGCTAGCGGGGGTCTCCTACAATGAGCAGTTCTTC
CDR3: CASSLGLAGVSYNEQFF

length: 17
J: TRBJ2-3
size: -
V: TRBV4-1
D: -
DNA: TGCGCCAGCAGCCAAGATTGGAGCGGTTATACCACAGATACGCAGTATTTT
CDR3: CASSQDWSGYTTDTQYF

length: 14
J: TRBJ1-1
size: -
V: TRBV7-9
D: -
DNA: TGTGCCAGCAGCCCACAGGGAGGGAACACTGAAGCTTTCTTT
CDR3: CASSPQGGNTEAFF

length: 13
J: TRBJ2-2
size: -
V: TRBV5-1
D: -
DNA: TGCGCCAGCAGCACATCCCCCACCGGGGAGCTGTTTTTT
CDR3: CASSTSPTGELFF

length: 13
J: TRBJ2-2
size: -
V: TRBV30
D: -
DNA: TGTGCCTGGAGTGTGGGAGATACCGGGGAGCTGTTTTTT
CDR3: CAWSVGDTGELFF

length: 15
J: TRBJ2-2
size: -
V: TRBV28
D: -
DNA: TGTGCCAGCAGTTTTCTACAGGGAGGATCCGGGGAGCTGTTTTTT
CDR3: CASSFLQGGSGELFF

length: 14
J: TRBJ2-5
size: -
V: TRBV15
D: TRBD1
DNA: TGTGCCACCAGGGGACAGGGAACGACAGAGACCCAGTACTTC
CDR3: CATRGQGTTETQYF

length: 15
J: TRBJ2-1
size: -
V: TRBV11-3
D: TRBD2
DNA: TGTGCCAGCAGCTTAGGGTTGCGGGAGGGCAATGAGCAGTTCTTC
CDR3: CASSLGLREGNEQFF

length: 14
J: TRBJ1-1
size: -
V: TRBV27
D: TRBD1
DNA: TGTGCCAGCAGAGCGAGACAGGGGAACACTGAAGCTTTCTTT
CDR3: CASRARQGNTEAFF

length: 15
J: TRBJ2-5
size: -
V: TRBV7-7
D: TRBD2
DNA: TGTGCCAGCAGCTTAGGACTAGCGGGAGTTGAGACCCAGTACTTC
CDR3: CASSLGLAGVETQYF

length: 10
J: TRBJ2-1
size: few
V: TRBV29-1
D: -
DNA: TGCAGCGTTGGGGCTTCCGAGCAGTTCTTC
CDR3: CSVGASEQFF

length: 14
J: TRBJ2-5
size: -
V: TRBV5-1
D: -
DNA: TGCGCCAGCAGCTTGGTGGAAAATACGGAGACCCAGTACTTC
CDR3: CASSLVENTETQYF

length: 19
J: TRBJ1-2
size: -
V: TRBV7-2
D: -
DNA: TGTGCCAGCAGCTTAGGAACAGGACGGACCCTAGGGGGGGGATATGGCTACACCTTC
CDR3: CASSLGTGRTLGGGYGYTF

length: 12
J: TRBJ1-4
size: once
V: TRBV14
D: -
DNA: TGTGCCAGCAGCAGGATGGATGAAAAACTGTTTTTT
CDR3: CASSRMDEKLFF

length: 17
J: TRBJ2-1
size: -
V: TRBV4-1
D: TRBD2
DNA: TGCGCCAGCACCACCGTAGGCCCCCGGGAGGGCACCGATGAGCAGTTCTTC
CDR3: CASTTVGPREGTDEQFF

length: 14
J: TRBJ2-2
size: -
V: TRBV29-1
D: TRBD2
DNA: TGCAGCGTGACCGGGACTAGCGCAAACGGGGAGCTGTTTTTT
CDR3: CSVTGTSANGELFF

length: 14
J: TRBJ1-3
size: -
V: TRBV6-5
D: TRBD1
DNA: TGTGCCGGGGGACAGGGATCGTCTGGAAACACCATATATTTT
CDR3: CAGGQGSSGNTIYF

length: 13
J: TRBJ1-5
size: -
V: TRBV6-5
D: -
DNA: TGTGCCAGCAGTTACTCGCCAGGTCAGCCCCAGCATTTT
CDR3: CASSYSPGQPQHF

length: 11
J: TRBJ1-1
size: -
V: TRBV10-1
D: -
DNA: TGCGCCAGCAGTGAGGCCGGGGTGGCTTTCTTT
CDR3: CASSEAGVAFF

length: 13
J: TRBJ2-7
size: few
V: TRBV7-2
D: -
DNA: TGTGCCAGCAGCTTACTGGACTCCTACGAGCAGTACTTC
CDR3: CASSLLDSYEQYF

length: 14
J: TRBJ2-3
size: -
V: TRBV7-9
D: -
DNA: TGTGCCAGCAGCGCAACGGGAAGCACAGATACGCAGTATTTT
CDR3: CASSATGSTDTQYF

length: 15
J: TRBJ1-5
size: -
V: TRBV2
D: -
DNA: TGTGCCAGCAGTCGGACGGTAGTGAGCAATCAGCCCCAGCATTTT
CDR3: CASSRTVVSNQPQHF